The 8 T cell receptor beta chains presented below share a single source sample, sequenced in a study of T cell changes during pregnancy in multiple sclerosis. Assay used: immunoSEQ multiplex PCR; TCRdb lists only in-frame clones, some missing. The table records approximately 59,000 clones, around 91% of them present only once. This specimen was peripheral blood, taken in the third trimester of pregnancy. The receptor set was obtained from a female donor in good health, enrolled as a control in a pregnancy study.

V is TRBV28 and J is TRBJ1-1; a possible D gene is TRBD1 (5 bases). Germline V CDR1 and CDR2: MDHEN, SYDVKM. The CDR3 runs 11 residues. The V and J ends lost 5 bases and 4 bases respectively, with 5 bases between them. This chain's CDR3 is CASSRGTEAFF. The DNA of the CDR3 is TGTGCCAGCAGTAGGGGCACTGAAGCTTTCTTT.

The chain recombines TRBV5-1 with TRBJ1-1; no clear D. Germline CDR1 and CDR2: SGHRS and YFSETQ. The CDR3 extends over 14 amino acids. The ends were cut back, 0 bases at V and 4 bases at J, with 10 bases in the middle. CDR3: CASSLVGETTEAFF. The CDR3 coding sequence is TGCGCCAGCAGCTTGGTAGGAGAAACCACTGAAGCTTTCTTT.

The CDR3 loop reads CASSPPGRPYEQYF. The CDR3 DNA reads TGTGCCAGCTCACCACCGGGGAGGCCCTACGAGCAGTACTTC. The chain couples TRBV18 to TRBJ2-7, with D possibly being TRBD2 (6 bases). The CDR3 runs to 14 residues. Germline V gene sequence: CDR1 KGHSH, CDR2 LQKENI. Trimming stripped 0 bases from V and 2 bases from J, with 8 bases between.

This chain connects TRBV16 to TRBJ1-2; D not resolved. From germline, CDR1 is KGHSY and CDR2 FQNENV. The CDR3 extends over 15 amino acids. V was cut by 0 bases and J by 1 base, with 9 bases left in between. The CDR3 nucleotides are TGTGCCAGCAGCCAATCGAGGCAGAGTAACTATGGCTACACCTTC. This encodes CASSQSRQSNYGYTF.

The chain carries TRBV7-9 and TRBJ1-1, with D possibly being TRBD1 (5 bases). The germline gives CDR1 SEHNR, CDR2 FQNEAQ (reference sequence). The germline V and J ends were trimmed by 5 bases and 4 bases, with 17 bases remaining between them. The CDR3 has 15 amino acids. CDR3 sequence (DNA): TGTGCCAGCAGCGCCCGCCCCGGGGGAGGCACTGAAGCTTTCTTT. Its translation is CASSARPGGGTEAFF.

This clone was seen once. J is TRBJ1-1 and V is TRBV2, with 7 bases fitting TRBD1. Germline trimming cut 6 bases from V and 2 bases from J; bases unmatched to any gene: 3. This CDR3 region has 13 residues. From germline, CDR1 is SNHLY and CDR2 FYNNEI. The DNA of the CDR3 is TGTGCCAGCAGGGGACAGACAAACACTGAAGCTTTCTTT. Translated: CASRGQTNTEAFF.

Here the CDR3 DNA reads TGTGCCAGCAGCCCCGTGGGCTTAGGGGCCACAGATACGCAGTATTTT. This gives the protein CASSPVGLGATDTQYF. This chain joins TRBV11-2 and TRBJ2-3; D is possibly TRBD1 (5 bases). Germline V gene sequence: CDR1 SGHAT, CDR2 FQNNGV. Trimming shortened V by 5 bases and J by 2 bases, and 17 bases separated the two germline ends. The CDR3 contains 16 residues.

The J gene is TRBJ2-7, the V gene TRBV11-2, with 9 bases aligning to TRBD1. Trimming cost V 1 base and J 3 bases; bases outside gene matches: 7. The length of the CDR3 is 16 residues. CDR1 SGHAT and CDR2 FQNNGV come from the germline V gene. The CDR3 sequence is CASSLAPGQGNYEQYF. The CDR3 region has the DNA TGTGCCAGCAGCTTAGCTCCGGGACAGGGCAACTACGAGCAGTACTTC.